The rows below give T cell receptor beta chains drawn from one sample of a study of T cell responses to AZD1222 COVID-19 vaccine. The protocol was immunoSEQ multiplex PCR, while the TCRdb copy is restricted to in-frame clones and leaves out a portion. The data contain 89,000 or so clones, 85% to 95% of them singletons. Sequences were derived from peripheral blood, sampled 28 days after the second AZD1222 dose. Receptors were obtained from an adult who received the AZD1222 COVID-19 vaccine. Both conserved end residues are part of each CDR3. A D gene is named only where the DNA matches it firmly. The listing skips clone size in some rows; elsewhere it reads once, few, many or a size class.

V gene	D gene	clone size	CDR3 length	J gene	CDR3 DNA	CDR3 protein
TRBV6-5	-	-	14	TRBJ2-7	TGTGCCAGCAGGTCGGGGACAACGGTCTACGAGCAGTACTTC	CASRSGTTVYEQYF
TRBV6-1	-	-	13	TRBJ1-1	TGTGCCAGCAGTGACGCAGGGAGTTTCGGAGCTTTCTTT	CASSDAGSFGAFF
TRBV11-2	-	-	16	TRBJ2-5	TGTGCCAGCAGCTTAAATTCCGCTGGGGGACAAGAGACCCAGTACTTC	CASSLNSAGGQETQYF
TRBV20-1	-	-	11	TRBJ2-5	TGCAGTGCGTGGACAATAGAGACCCAGTACTTC	CSAWTIETQYF
TRBV25-1	-	few	15	TRBJ1-4	TGTGCCAGCAGTGCCCCAATCGGGGGAGGTGAAAAACTGTTTTTT	CASSAPIGGGEKLFF
TRBV10-1	-	-	12	TRBJ2-3	TGCGCCAGCAGCCAGGGAATGCATACGCAGTATTTT	CASSQGMHTQYF
TRBV7-8	-	-	15	TRBJ1-5	TGTGCCAGCAGCTTAGAAGGTGAGCGAGGACAGCCCCAGCATTTT	CASSLEGERGQPQHF
TRBV5-6	TRBD2	-	15	TRBJ2-1	TGTGCCAGCAGCCTAAAGCGGGAGTTGTACAATGAGCAGTTCTTC	CASSLKRELYNEQFF
TRBV5-6	-	-	14	TRBJ1-5	TGTGCCAGCAGCACATATGGAGGGAATCAGCCCCAGCATTTT	CASSTYGGNQPQHF
TRBV3-1/TRBV3-2	TRBD2	-	15	TRBJ2-2	TGTGCCAGCAGCCAAGACGTCGGGAGGACCGGGGAGCTGTTTTTT	CASSQDVGRTGELFF
TRBV9	TRBD2	-	18	TRBJ2-3	TGTGCCAGCAGCCCTGATTCGTGGACTAGCGAGGTCACAGATACGCAGTATTTT	CASSPDSWTSEVTDTQYF
TRBV7-9	-	-	14	TRBJ1-1	TGTGCCAGCAGCTTACGGGGGGCGGGCACTGAAGCTTTCTTT	CASSLRGAGTEAFF
TRBV7-2	-	-	12	TRBJ2-1	TGTGCCAGCAGCTTATACAATAATGAGCAGTTCTTC	CASSLYNNEQFF
TRBV6-5	-	-	11	TRBJ1-2	TGTGCCAGCAGTCACGCAGGTTTTTACACCTTC	CASSHAGFYTF
TRBV30	-	-	13	TRBJ2-6	TGTGCCTGGAGTGCCTCTGGGGCCAACGTCCTGACTTTC	CAWSASGANVLTF
TRBV30	-	-	16	TRBJ1-6	TGTGCCTGGGGCTTAGGGGGTTACGCGACGAATTCACCCCTCCACTTT	CAWGLGGYATNSPLHF
TRBV5-1	-	-	14	TRBJ2-1	TGCGCCAGCAGCTTGTATGACGAGAGGGATGAGCAGTTCTTC	CASSLYDERDEQFF
TRBV7-9	-	-	16	TRBJ1-3	TGTGCCAGCAGCTTTGGAACAGGGCCCTCTGGAAACACCATATATTTT	CASSFGTGPSGNTIYF
TRBV13	TRBD1	-	16	TRBJ2-1	TGTGCCAGCAGCTCCGCCGGGACAGGGCAGAACAATGAGCAGTTCTTC	CASSSAGTGQNNEQFF
TRBV7-6	TRBD1	-	16	TRBJ1-4	TGTGCCAGCAGACAAACAGGGGTCGCAACTAATGAAAAACTGTTTTTT	CASRQTGVATNEKLFF
TRBV3-1/TRBV3-2	-	-	15	TRBJ2-3	TGTGCCAGCAGCCAAGGTCCGGGAAGGTCAGATACGCAGTATTTT	CASSQGPGRSDTQYF
TRBV19	-	-	15	TRBJ2-2	TGTGCCAGTTTGGGGGCCACAAAGAACACCGGGGAGCTGTTTTTT	CASLGATKNTGELFF